Below, one T cell receptor (beta chain) is given with its context. The data belong to a study of blood T cell repertoires in COVID-19. Study information: Specimens from acute and convalescent COVID-19 originated in the United States, Italy and Spain. PBMCs, B-cell-depleted T cells, or T cells were the source of the cDNA or gDNA that made up the material.

Trimming removed 1 base from V and 5 bases from J, with 12 bases in between. In germline, CDR1 is MGHDK, CDR2 SYGVNS. This CDR3 has 15 amino acids. Profiling relied on immunoSEQ multiplex PCR, and the TCRdb table lists in-frame clones only, not all of them. The repertoire consists of 150,000 or so clones, with 75% to 85% occurring once and the leading ten covering around 5%. The sample comprised peripheral blood. The chain is built from TRBV25-1 and TRBJ2-1, with D unresolved. The TCR sequence derives from a woman in her 70s with COVID-19, enrolled during active disease. The CDR3 spells CASSESLIVDNEQFF. As DNA, the CDR3 is TGTGCCAGCAGTGAATCTTTAATAGTCGACAATGAGCAGTTCTTC.